This T cell receptor (beta chain) was recovered during a study of chemoradiotherapy in HPV16-positive cancers. Turning to the study itself: Functional T-cell assays on two HPV16-positive patients' cells defined candidate HPV-specific clones and common TCR motifs.

The CDR3 spans 12 residues. Trimming took 5 bases from V and 8 from J, leaving 10 bases between them. Germline V gives CDR1 SGHTA, CDR2 FQGNSA. Data came from immunoSEQ multiplex PCR; TCRdb stores just in-frame clones and leaves some out. The sample has tens of thousands of clones, roughly 77% seen once. The sample holds a few counts of this clone. Its specificity is not known. Findings of the study overall: Candidate HPV-specific clones and E7-related TCR motifs grew in tumor during treatment.

Repertoires were sampled repeatedly during chemoradiotherapy. This receptor was obtained from a human donor with HPV-associated anogenital cancer. The genes are TRBV7-2 and TRBJ2-1, with D perhaps given as TRBD1 or TRBD2 (6 bases each). The sequences come from blood, collected from a patient who underwent chemoradiotherapy. The CDR3 DNA reads TGTGCCAGCAGCGAAGGGGGGTATGAGCAGTTCTTC. As protein: CASSEGGYEQFF. Full variable domain (missing parts from reference TRBV7-2 and TRBJ2-1): GAGVSQSPSNKVTEKGKDVELRCDPISGHTALYWYRQSLGQGLEFLIYFQGNSAPDKSGLPSDRFSAERTGGSVSTLTIQRTQQEDSAVYLCASSEGGYEQFFGPGTRLTVL.